The 21 T cell receptor beta chains in this list originate from one sample, sequenced in a study of blood T cell repertoires in COVID-19. Method: immunoSEQ multiplex PCR; TCRdb's copy keeps in-frame clones and lacks some. Among under 40,000 clones listed, 85% were seen once. Specimen: peripheral blood. Receptor source: a human donor with acute or convalescent COVID-19. The donor label of this sample is uncertain.

The CDR3 region has the DNA TGTGCCAGTAGCCGACTAGCGTCTAGCACAGATACGCAGTATTTT. Amino acids: CASSRLASSTDTQYF. The chain joins TRBV19 to TRBJ2-3; TRBD2 matches at 8 bases. The germline V gene encodes CDR1 LNHDA and CDR2 SQIVND (reference sequence). Losses at the gene ends were 6 bases for V and 0 bases for J; bases not matched to a gene: 5. The CDR3 is 15 amino acids.

This chain uses TRBV18 with TRBJ2-7, with TRBD2 matching 13 bases. The CDR3 contains 15 residues. V was clipped by 6 bases and J by 1 base; unmatched bases: 3. Looked up from germline, CDR1 is KGHSH and CDR2 is LQKENI. The CDR3 spells CASSPTSGGSYEQYF. The CDR3, as DNA: TGTGCCAGCTCGCCGACTAGCGGGGGGTCCTACGAGCAGTACTTC.

The V call is TRBV5-4, the J call TRBJ1-2, with TRBD1 matching 7 bases. Unmatched junction bases numbered 5, after V lost 1 base and J lost 2 bases. This CDR3 is built from 15 residues. CDR1 is SGHNT, CDR2 YYREEE, per germline (reference sequence). The CDR3 sequence is CASSLSQGENYGYTF. CDR3 nucleotides: TGTGCCAGCAGCTTGTCCCAGGGGGAAAACTATGGCTACACCTTC.

V and J are TRBV30 and TRBJ1-6, with TRBD1 identical over 9 bases. Germline CDR1 GTSNPN, CDR2 SVGIG (reference sequence). The CDR3 is 14 amino acids. The V gene end was trimmed by 5 bases and the J gene end by 7 bases; junction bases not matched to a gene: 6. DNA of the CDR3: TGTGCCTGGGAACGAGACAGGGGGAATTCACCCCTCCACTTT. This gives the protein CAWERDRGNSPLHF.

The chain has TRBV3-1 (or the pseudogene TRBV3-2) and TRBJ1-5; D perhaps matches TRBD1 (6 bases). Germline V gene lookup returns CDR1 LGHDT and CDR2 YNNKEL (reference sequence). V lost 0 bases to trimming and J lost 7 bases, with 13 bases between them. This CDR3 is 15 amino acids long. CDR3 sequence reads: CASSQDAGERQPQHF. CDR3 nucleotides: TGTGCCAGCAGCCAAGATGCAGGGGAAAGACAGCCCCAGCATTTT.

The chain has TRBV18 and TRBJ1-2; a weak D match, TRBD1 (5 bases). Trimming took 5 bases from V and 5 from J, leaving 24 bases between them. CDR3 size: 17 residues. In germline, CDR1 is KGHSH, CDR2 LQKENI. DNA of the CDR3: TGTGCCAGCTCAGCCGGCGTGCCAGGGAGGGAACCGTATGGCTACACCTTC. It translates to CASSAGVPGREPYGYTF.

The chain carries TRBV6-5 and TRBJ2-3, with a weak D call TRBD2 (6 bases). The CDR3 loop spans 13 amino acids. Trimming pared 8 bases from V and 5 bases from J, leaving 14 bases between. Germline assignment: CDR1 MNHEY and CDR2 SVGAGI. This CDR3 is CASQVAGLDTQYF. Written as DNA, the CDR3 is TGTGCCAGCCAAGTCGCGGGGTTAGATACGCAGTATTTT.

The rearrangement links TRBV4-2 to TRBJ2-1; 8 nucleotides match TRBD2. With V trimmed by 0 bases and J by 2 bases, 6 bases remained unmatched. Germline values: CDR1 LGHNA, CDR2 YNFKEQ. CDR3 size: 17 residues. The CDR3 protein is CASSQEGREVPYNEQFF. CDR3 nucleotide sequence: TGTGCCAGCAGCCAAGAGGGGCGGGAGGTACCCTACAATGAGCAGTTCTTC.

The genes are TRBV9 and TRBJ2-7; TRBD1 might be the D (5 bases). CDR1 and CDR2 from the germline V gene are SGDLS and YYNGEE. CDR3 size: 15 residues. Trimming took off 4 bases at V and 3 bases at J, with 17 bases between the two ends. CDR3 region: CASSHADTTLYEQYF. Here the CDR3 DNA reads TGTGCCAGCAGCCACGCGGACACCACCCTCTACGAGCAGTACTTC. Full variable domain (rest looked up from reference TRBV9 and TRBJ2-7): DSGVTQTPKHLITATGQRVTLRCSPRSGDLSVYWYQQSLDQGLQFLIQYYNGEERAKGNILERFSAQQFPDLHSELNLSSLELGDSALYFCASSHADTTLYEQYFGPGTRLTVT.

The J gene is TRBJ1-2, the V gene TRBV27, with D tentatively TRBD1 (6 bases). Trimming took off 6 bases at V and 0 bases at J, with 8 bases between the two ends. The CDR3 consists of 13 residues. CDR1 is MNHEY, CDR2 SMNVEV, per germline (reference sequence). This CDR3 is CASRDSTNYGYTF. The CDR3 DNA reads as TGTGCCAGCAGGGACAGCACTAACTATGGCTACACCTTC.

This clone was observed a handful of times. The chain links TRBV19 to TRBJ2-7; 7 bases line up with TRBD1. The length of the CDR3 is 14 residues. The germline V gene has CDR1 LNHDA and CDR2 SQIVND (reference sequence). V shed 7 bases and J 6 bases; nucleotides not matched to a gene: 12. The CDR3 DNA reads TGTGCCAGTAAGGAGACAGGGTTGGTGGGCGAGCAGTACTTC. Protein sequence: CASKETGLVGEQYF.

This clone was counted a single time. The CDR3 nucleotides read TGTGCCAGCAGGCCCGGGACAGGGAGTAAAGCTTTCTTT. This gives the protein CASRPGTGSKAFF. The chain uses TRBV12-3 or TRBV12-4 and TRBJ1-1; 9 bases align to TRBD1. V lost 6 bases, J lost 9 bases, and 8 bases stayed unmatched. The CDR3 is 13 amino acids.

V gene TRBV11-3 combines with J gene TRBJ1-6; 7 bases map to TRBD1. The CDR3 runs 16 residues. Germline CDR1 reads SGHNT; CDR2 reads YENEEA. V was pared by 5 bases and J by 7 bases, with 11 bases of the junction left unmatched. CDR3 nucleotide sequence: TGTGCCAGCAGCAAGACAGGGATGCCCGTCAATTCACCCCTCCACTTT. Amino acids: CASSKTGMPVNSPLHF.

The V gene is TRBV6-1, the J gene TRBJ2-5, with TRBD1 matching over 7 bases. Germline assignment: CDR1 MNHNS and CDR2 SASEGT. This CDR3 contains 16 residues. V shed 2 bases and J 4 bases; nucleotides not matched to a gene: 10. The CDR3 protein is CASSEMSGGSGETQYF. Written as DNA, the CDR3 is TGTGCCAGCAGTGAAATGTCAGGGGGTTCCGGAGAGACCCAGTACTTC.

The rearrangement links TRBV4-2 to TRBJ1-1, with TRBD1 matching over 8 bases. CDR3 size: 15 residues. CDR1 is LGHNA, CDR2 YNFKEQ, per germline. V lost 4 bases and J lost 2; bases outside the gene matches: 6. In nucleotides, the CDR3 is TGTGCCAGCAGCCGCCCGGGACAGGCTAACACTGAAGCTTTCTTT. This codes for CASSRPGQANTEAFF.

The chain employs TRBV19 and TRBJ2-1; the match to TRBD2 covers 9 bases. The junction had 8 bases not matched to a gene; V was cut back by 9 bases and J by 5 bases. Germline-derived CDR1 and CDR2 are LNHDA and SQIVND (reference sequence). The CDR3 runs to 14 residues. DNA of the CDR3: TGTGCCAGCTCCGGGACTAGCCTTAACAATGAGCAGTTCTTC. It encodes CASSGTSLNNEQFF.

This clone was counted once. This rearrangement joins TRBV6-2 or TRBV6-3 to TRBJ1-5, with unresolved D. V dropped 5 bases and J dropped 0 bases, with 14 bases sitting between them. Germline V gene lookup returns CDR1 MNHEY and CDR2 SVGEGT. The length of the CDR3 is 16 residues. The CDR3 sequence: CASSPTRGSSNQPQHF. CDR3 coding DNA: TGTGCCAGCAGTCCAACACGAGGGAGTAGCAATCAGCCCCAGCATTTT.

The V and J genes are TRBV5-8 and TRBJ2-2; D possibly corresponds to TRBD1 (6 bases). The CDR3 length is 13 residues. Germline lookup yields CDR1 SGHTS and CDR2 YDEGEE. Between the trimmed V and J ends, which lost 4 bases and 7 bases, there was a span of 11 bases. CDR3 sequence reads: CASSRQQGGELFF. CDR3 nucleotides: TGTGCCAGCAGCCGCCAACAGGGCGGGGAGCTGTTTTTT.

The genes are TRBV6-5 and TRBJ1-1; possible D gene TRBD1, 5 bases. The CDR3 contains 13 residues. Trimming removed 6 bases from V and 0 bases from J, with 8 bases in between. Germline CDR1 MNHEY, CDR2 SVGAGI. CDR3 amino acids: CASRRQMNTEAFF. For the CDR3, the DNA is TGTGCCAGCAGACGACAGATGAACACTGAAGCTTTCTTT.

The chain combines TRBV4-2 with TRBJ1-2, with 7 bases matching TRBD1. Per germline, CDR1 LGHNA and CDR2 YNFKEQ. CDR3 length equals 15 residues. J lost 8 bases, V lost 0 bases, and 9 bases had no gene match. The CDR3 reads CASSQDQGVAMGYTF. Here the CDR3 DNA reads TGTGCCAGCAGCCAAGATCAGGGGGTCGCTATGGGCTACACCTTC.

The chain has TRBV7-3 and TRBJ2-1; D perhaps matches TRBD1 (6 bases). V was trimmed by 5 bases and J by 6 bases, leaving 17 bases between them. From germline, CDR1 is SGHTA and CDR2 FQGTGA. CDR3 length: 15 residues. In DNA form, the CDR3 reads TGTGCCAGCAGCCCCCTTGGGGGCACCAGCAATGAGCAGTTCTTC. It specifies CASSPLGGTSNEQFF.